Below are 21 T cell receptor beta chains sequenced from a single sample in a study of tumor-infiltrating lymphocytes in localized non-small cell lung cancer. Produced via immunoSEQ multiplex PCR; TCRdb's table is partial and in-frame only. The table shows about 7,200 clones, with about 61% occurring only once. The specimen was lung tumor tissue. All receptors derive from a human donor with non-small cell lung cancer.

This clone was detected once. J is TRBJ1-5 and V is TRBV6-5, with TRBD1 matching over 7 bases. The CDR3 is 14 residues long. V trimming: 6 bases; J trimming: 4 bases; junction bases outside the gene matches: 6. Germline V CDR1 and CDR2: MNHEY, SVGAGI. In nucleotides, the CDR3 is TGTGCCAGCAGACCCAGACAGGGTAATCAGCCCCAGCATTTT. Amino acids: CASRPRQGNQPQHF.

The CDR3 sequence is CASSRDRVEETQYF. The CDR3 DNA reads as TGTGCCAGCAGCCGGGACAGAGTGGAGGAGACCCAGTACTTC. This sequence joins TRBV7-9 and TRBJ2-5, with 7 positions matching TRBD1. J gave up 5 bases and V 5 bases, and 8 bases lay outside the gene matches. Germline V lookup: CDR1 SEHNR, CDR2 FQNEAQ (reference sequence). This CDR3 comprises 14 residues.

The sample holds a few counts of this clone. The V and J genes are TRBV5-4 and TRBJ2-2, with D tentatively TRBD1 (7 bases). This CDR3 has 14 residues. CDR1 and CDR2 from the germline V gene are SGHNT and YYREEE (reference sequence). V lost 3 bases and J lost 6, with 12 bases in between. In DNA form, the CDR3 reads TGTGCCAGCAGCTATCAGGGGGGCTCCGGGGAGCTGTTTTTT. Encoded protein: CASSYQGGSGELFF.

The V and J genes are TRBV4-3 and TRBJ2-2; 8 positions match TRBD1. The CDR3 runs to 17 residues. Germline CDR1 is LGHNA and CDR2 is YSLEER. V was clipped by 1 base and J by 1 base; unmatched bases: 5. The CDR3 is CASSQAQGARNTGELFF. CDR3 nucleotide sequence: TGCGCCAGCAGCCAAGCGCAGGGGGCTCGGAACACCGGGGAGCTGTTTTTT.

The chain recombines TRBV5-1 with TRBJ1-3; D is uncertain. Germline CDR1 and CDR2: SGHRS and YFSETQ. V lost 0 bases, J lost 0 bases, and 10 bases lay in between. The CDR3 is 16 residues long. In DNA form, the CDR3 reads TGCGCCAGCAGCTTGGGCGGCCTACCCTCTGGAAACACCATATATTTT. It yields the protein CASSLGGLPSGNTIYF.

This chain links TRBV28 with TRBJ1-1; no reliable D call. V lost 2 bases to trimming and J lost 0 bases, with 10 bases between them. Per the germline V gene, CDR1 is MDHEN and CDR2 is SYDVKM. There are 15 residues in the CDR3. The CDR3 loop reads CASSLGGRMNTEAFF. CDR3 sequence (DNA): TGTGCCAGCAGTTTAGGAGGGAGGATGAACACTGAAGCTTTCTTT.

This clone has more than one count but fewer than ten. CDR3 in amino acids: CASSLGRDQAFF. The DNA of the CDR3 is TGTGCCAGCAGTCTAGGACGGGATCAAGCTTTCTTT. This sequence joins TRBV6-1 and TRBJ1-1; D gene uncertain. The CDR3 is 12 amino acids. The V end lost 5 bases, the J end lost 9 bases, and 13 bases lay between the germline ends. The germline gives CDR1 MNHNS, CDR2 SASEGT.

This chain uses TRBV7-2 with TRBJ1-5; D possibly corresponds to TRBD1 (5 bases). With 5 bases removed from V and 5 bases from J, the gap between germline ends came to 16 bases. The CDR3 extends over 15 amino acids. Per the germline V gene, CDR1 is SGHTA and CDR2 is FQGNSA. CDR3 protein: CASSHGGVGDQPQHF. The CDR3 bases are TGTGCCAGCAGCCATGGAGGGGTGGGCGATCAGCCCCAGCATTTT.

On this clone itself: One junction end disagrees with the germline gene, perhaps due to a read error. CDR3: CASSFDAYNEQFF. The DNA of the CDR3 is TGTGCTAGCAGCTTCGACGCGTACAATGAGCAGTTCTTC. The V and J genes are TRBV7-9 and TRBJ2-1, with unresolved D. This CDR3 comprises 13 residues. From germline, CDR1 is SEHNR and CDR2 FQNEAQ (reference sequence).

V and J are TRBV19 and TRBJ2-2, with 10 positions matching TRBD2. Germline CDR1 LNHDA, CDR2 SQIVND (reference sequence). The CDR3 is made up of 14 amino acids. V shed 8 bases and J 7 bases; nucleotides not matched to a gene: 7. CDR3 sequence: CASWGLATGGELFF. The CDR3 region has the DNA TGTGCCAGTTGGGGACTAGCGACCGGCGGGGAGCTGTTTTTT.

This clone was seen a handful of times. The chain employs TRBV19 and TRBJ2-1; tentatively, D is TRBD2 (6 bases). This CDR3 contains 13 residues. V lost 3 bases and J lost 9, with 12 bases in between. Germline CDR1 and CDR2: LNHDA and SQIVND (reference sequence). The CDR3 loop is CASSIGTGREQFF. The CDR3 DNA follows: TGTGCCAGTAGTATTGGGACTGGTCGTGAGCAGTTCTTC.

This chain connects TRBV7-2 to TRBJ2-1, with D unresolved. V lost 4 bases and J lost 7, with 8 bases in between. The CDR3 contains 12 residues. Germline loops: CDR1 SGHTA, CDR2 FQGNSA. In nucleotides, the CDR3 is TGTGCCAGCAGCTCGATTTGGAATGAGCAGTTCTTC. It specifies CASSSIWNEQFF.

This chain joins TRBV19 and TRBJ2-3; D remains ambiguous. Germline V gene lookup returns CDR1 LNHDA and CDR2 SQIVND (reference sequence). Trimming took off 3 bases at V and 0 bases at J, with 7 bases between the two ends. This CDR3 has 14 amino acids. In DNA form, the CDR3 reads TGTGCCAGTAGTATCTTGGAAAGCACAGATACGCAGTATTTT. Translating it yields CASSILESTDTQYF. The full variable domain, completed using reference TRBV19 and TRBJ2-3, is DGGITQSPKYLFRKEGQNVTLSCEQNLNHDAMYWYRQDPGQGLRLIYYSQIVNDFQKGDIAEGYSVSREKKESFPLTVTSAQKNPTAFYLCASSILESTDTQYFGPGTRLTVL.

The chain links TRBV19 to TRBJ2-7, with D possibly being TRBD2 (6 bases). Germline lookup yields CDR1 LNHDA and CDR2 SQIVND (reference sequence). The V end lost 0 bases, the J end lost 6 bases, and 12 bases lay between the germline ends. The CDR3 is 14 amino acids. The CDR3 loop reads CASSIEEGRGEQYF. The CDR3 bases are TGTGCCAGTAGTATAGAGGAGGGCCGGGGCGAGCAGTACTTC. The full variable domain, in which reference TRBV19 and TRBJ2-7 provide the parts outside the CDR3, is DGGITQSPKYLFRKEGQNVTLSCEQNLNHDAMYWYRQDPGQGLRLIYYSQIVNDFQKGDIAEGYSVSREKKESFPLTVTSAQKNPTAFYLCASSIEEGRGEQYFGPGTRLTVT.

J is TRBJ2-7 and V is TRBV7-9; no firm D call. V lost 5 bases to trimming and J lost 4 bases, with 12 bases between them. The germline gives CDR1 SEHNR, CDR2 FQNEAQ (reference sequence). The CDR3 is 13 amino acids. In DNA form, the CDR3 reads TGTGCCAGCAGCCCTTCCCGTCCGTACGAGCAGTACTTC. It is translated as CASSPSRPYEQYF.

V and J are TRBV29-1 and TRBJ2-5; 13 nucleotides match TRBD2. Germline trimming cut 0 bases from V and 5 bases from J; bases unmatched to any gene: 9. The CDR3 contains 17 residues. Looked up from germline, CDR1 is SQVTM and CDR2 is ANQGSEA. The CDR3 is CSVEDPLLAGGQETQYF. In DNA, the CDR3 is TGCAGCGTTGAAGACCCCCTACTAGCGGGAGGGCAGGAGACCCAGTACTTC.

V usage is TRBV6-5 and J usage is TRBJ1-2; 7 bases are shared with TRBD1. CDR1 MNHEY and CDR2 SVGAGI come from the germline V gene. V dropped 8 bases and J dropped 0; count of bases not matched to a gene: 9. CDR3 length: 15 residues. The CDR3 loop reads CASWGEGTANYGYTF. In nucleotides, the CDR3 is TGTGCCAGCTGGGGAGAAGGGACAGCTAACTATGGCTACACCTTC.

The chain links TRBV5-4 to TRBJ2-5, with 8 bases identical to TRBD1. CDR1 SGHNT and CDR2 YYREEE come from the germline V gene (reference sequence). This CDR3 comprises 15 residues. V dropped 2 bases and J dropped 4; count of bases not matched to a gene: 7. The CDR3 coding sequence is TGTGCCAGCAGCTTACCAACAGGGGGAGTAGAGACCCAGTACTTC. Its protein product is CASSLPTGGVETQYF.

This clone has just a few counts. This rearrangement joins TRBV18 to TRBJ1-6; the D gene is possibly TRBD1 (5 bases). This CDR3 has 15 residues. Germline V gene lookup returns CDR1 KGHSH and CDR2 LQKENI. Trimming left V 6 bases short and J 3 bases short, with 12 bases between. CDR3 sequence: CASSRDSHYNSPLHF. The CDR3 DNA follows: TGTGCCAGCTCCCGCGACAGTCACTATAATTCACCCCTCCACTTT.

The chain recombines TRBV7-3 with TRBJ2-3; unclear D gene. V shed 5 bases and J shed 5 bases, with 11 bases lying between them. Germline-derived CDR1 and CDR2 are SGHTA and FQGTGA. The CDR3 contains 13 residues. CDR3 in DNA: TGTGCCAGCAGCCAACGCCCCCAAGATACGCAGTATTTT. This gives the protein CASSQRPQDTQYF. Filled out from reference TRBV7-3 and TRBJ2-3, the complete variable domain reads GAGVSQTPSNKVTEKGKYVELRCDPISGHTALYWYRQSLGQGPEFLIYFQGTGAADDSGLPNDRFFAVRPEGSVSTLKIQRTERGDSAVYLCASSQRPQDTQYFGPGTRLTVL.

This clone was seen more than once but under ten times. The chain carries TRBV4-3 and TRBJ2-7, with TRBD1 identical over 9 bases. The CDR3 is made up of 15 amino acids. J gave up 6 bases and V 0 bases, and 6 bases lay outside the gene matches. Germline V gene lookup returns CDR1 LGHNA and CDR2 YSLEER. CDR3 region: CASSQEGTGLGEQYF. The DNA for the CDR3 is TGCGCCAGCAGCCAAGAAGGGACAGGGCTTGGCGAGCAGTACTTC.